This is a list of T cell receptor beta chains from one sample in a study of T cells in Graves' hyperthyroidism and ophthalmopathy. Via MiXCR, TCRdb re-called the multiplex PCR reads, giving one row per CDR3 protein. The table lists over 350,000 distinct CDR3 sequences, more than 12% of them singletons, with 25% to 30% in the top ten. Sequencing was done on a sample of blood. Receptor source: a man aged 50 to 59 with Graves' ophthalmopathy. Each CDR3 is given with its conserved first and last residue. Fields, in order: V gene, D gene, J gene, CDR3 length, clone size, CDR3 DNA, CDR3 protein. D genes are given only for firm matches. Clone size is shown for a subset of rows, as once, few, many or a class of expanded clone.

v_call: TRBV3-1
d_call: TRBD2
j_call: TRBJ2-3
cdr3_length: 14
clone_size: -
cdr3_nt: TGTGCCAGCAGTCCCTATAGACTAGCGGATACGCAGTATTTT
cdr3_aa: CASSPYRLADTQYF

v_call: TRBV5-1
d_call: TRBD2
j_call: TRBJ2-2
cdr3_length: 17
clone_size: -
cdr3_nt: TGCGCCAGCACGCGTTCTGCGGGAGGCCTGAGCACCGGGGAGCTGTTTTTT
cdr3_aa: CASTRSAGGLSTGELFF

v_call: TRBV10-3
d_call: TRBD2
j_call: TRBJ2-1
cdr3_length: 16
clone_size: -
cdr3_nt: TGTGCCATCAGTGAGTCGACCGCTAGCGGGTACAATGAGCAGTTCTTC
cdr3_aa: CAISESTASGYNEQFF

v_call: TRBV7-9
d_call: -
j_call: TRBJ2-1
cdr3_length: 12
clone_size: many
cdr3_nt: TGTGCCAGCAGTACAAGCAGGGATGAGCAGTTCTTC
cdr3_aa: CASSTSRDEQFF

v_call: TRBV10-1
d_call: -
j_call: TRBJ2-7
cdr3_length: 15
clone_size: -
cdr3_nt: TGCGCCAGCAGTGAGTCTGCAGGGGTTTCCCACGAGCAGTACTTC
cdr3_aa: CASSESAGVSHEQYF

v_call: TRBV5-1
d_call: -
j_call: TRBJ2-5
cdr3_length: 15
clone_size: few
cdr3_nt: TGCGCCAGCAGCTTAATGGGGTACGGTAAGGAGACCCAGTACTTC
cdr3_aa: CASSLMGYGKETQYF

v_call: TRBV19
d_call: TRBD1
j_call: TRBJ2-1
cdr3_length: 18
clone_size: few
cdr3_nt: TGTGCCAGTAGCCCACAGGGGGCAAGTTTAAAAGTATACAATGAGCAGTTCTTC
cdr3_aa: CASSPQGASLKVYNEQFF

v_call: TRBV15
d_call: TRBD2
j_call: TRBJ2-2
cdr3_length: 16
clone_size: -
cdr3_nt: TGTGCCACCAGCAGAGAGAGGGCGGGAGGGCCCGGGGAGCTGTTTTTT
cdr3_aa: CATSRERAGGPGELFF

v_call: TRBV20-1
d_call: TRBD2
j_call: TRBJ2-7
cdr3_length: 14
clone_size: -
cdr3_nt: TGCAGTGCTACCAGCGGGAGTGGTCTCTACGAGCAGTACTTC
cdr3_aa: CSATSGSGLYEQYF

v_call: TRBV2
d_call: TRBD1
j_call: TRBJ1-3
cdr3_length: 13
clone_size: many
cdr3_nt: TGTGCCAGGGGGACAGGCTCTGGAAACACCATATATTTT
cdr3_aa: CARGTGSGNTIYF

v_call: TRBV30
d_call: -
j_call: TRBJ2-5
cdr3_length: 13
clone_size: few
cdr3_nt: TGTGCCTGGAGTCGGAACCAGAAAGAGACCCAGTACTTC
cdr3_aa: CAWSRNQKETQYF

v_call: TRBV2
d_call: -
j_call: TRBJ2-3
cdr3_length: 13
clone_size: few
cdr3_nt: TGTGCCAGCAGTAGTCAGAGACCAGATACGCAGTATTTT
cdr3_aa: CASSSQRPDTQYF

v_call: TRBV5-4
d_call: TRBD2
j_call: TRBJ2-7
cdr3_length: 18
clone_size: many
cdr3_nt: TGTGCCAGCAGCTCGGGACTAGCGGGTTTCTCTAGCTCCTACGAGCAGTACTTC
cdr3_aa: CASSSGLAGFSSSYEQYF

v_call: TRBV4-1
d_call: -
j_call: TRBJ2-5
cdr3_length: 17
clone_size: many
cdr3_nt: TGCGCCAGCAGCCAAGATGGGCCCGGGACCCCCTGGGAGACCCAGTACTTC
cdr3_aa: CASSQDGPGTPWETQYF

v_call: TRBV9
d_call: -
j_call: TRBJ2-7
cdr3_length: 13
clone_size: -
cdr3_nt: TGTGCCAGCAGCCCCCGTTTGAGCGATGAGCAGTACTTC
cdr3_aa: CASSPRLSDEQYF

v_call: TRBV12-3/TRBV12-4
d_call: -
j_call: TRBJ2-1
cdr3_length: 17
clone_size: once
cdr3_nt: TGTGCCAGCAGTTTTAATGCGGGCCAAAAACCAAACAATGAGCAGTTCTTC
cdr3_aa: CASSFNAGQKPNNEQFF

v_call: TRBV2
d_call: TRBD2
j_call: TRBJ2-5
cdr3_length: 14
clone_size: many
cdr3_nt: TGTGCCAGCGGAAACCGGGGGGGCCAAGAGACCCAGTACTTC
cdr3_aa: CASGNRGGQETQYF

v_call: TRBV5-5
d_call: -
j_call: TRBJ1-1
cdr3_length: 14
clone_size: few
cdr3_nt: TGTGCCAGCAGCTTGCAGGGTGACGGGACTGAAGCTTTCTTT
cdr3_aa: CASSLQGDGTEAFF

v_call: TRBV9
d_call: TRBD2
j_call: TRBJ2-1
cdr3_length: 17
clone_size: -
cdr3_nt: TGTGCCAGCAGCGTGGGGACTAGCGGGACCGGAGACAATGAGCAGTTCTTC
cdr3_aa: CASSVGTSGTGDNEQFF

v_call: TRBV5-8
d_call: -
j_call: TRBJ2-1
cdr3_length: 13
clone_size: many
cdr3_nt: TGTGCCAGCAGCCCCGGGGACTACAATGAGCAGTTCTTC
cdr3_aa: CASSPGDYNEQFF

v_call: TRBV28
d_call: -
j_call: TRBJ1-1
cdr3_length: 12
clone_size: many
cdr3_nt: TGTGCCAGCCTTGCGCAGGACACTGAAGCTTTCTTT
cdr3_aa: CASLAQDTEAFF

v_call: TRBV9
d_call: TRBD2
j_call: TRBJ2-7
cdr3_length: 16
clone_size: many
cdr3_nt: TGTGCCAGCAGCGTAGGGCCTAGCGGCCCCCAGCACGAGCAGTACTTC
cdr3_aa: CASSVGPSGPQHEQYF

v_call: TRBV12-3/TRBV12-4
d_call: TRBD1
j_call: TRBJ2-7
cdr3_length: 13
clone_size: many
cdr3_nt: TGTGCCAGCAGTTCACAGGGGATCGGCGAGCAGTACTTC
cdr3_aa: CASSSQGIGEQYF

v_call: TRBV6-1
d_call: TRBD2
j_call: TRBJ2-7
cdr3_length: 16
clone_size: many
cdr3_nt: TGTGCCAGCAGTGAAGCTGCGGGAGCGGGCCGATACGAGCAGTACTTC
cdr3_aa: CASSEAAGAGRYEQYF

v_call: TRBV29-1
d_call: -
j_call: TRBJ1-5
cdr3_length: 12
clone_size: few
cdr3_nt: TGCAGCGTTCGTACCGAAAATCAGCCCCAGCATTTT
cdr3_aa: CSVRTENQPQHF

v_call: TRBV30
d_call: -
j_call: TRBJ2-3
cdr3_length: 13
clone_size: many
cdr3_nt: TGTGCCTGGAGTGGGAGGTCGACAGATACGCAGTATTTT
cdr3_aa: CAWSGRSTDTQYF

v_call: TRBV19
d_call: -
j_call: TRBJ2-7
cdr3_length: 13
clone_size: -
cdr3_nt: TGTGCCAGTAACGGCGGGATGCGGGACGAGCAGTACTTC
cdr3_aa: CASNGGMRDEQYF

v_call: TRBV7-9
d_call: -
j_call: TRBJ2-5
cdr3_length: 12
clone_size: -
cdr3_nt: TGTGCCAGCAGAAGCCGAGGAGAGACCCAGTACTTC
cdr3_aa: CASRSRGETQYF

v_call: TRBV2
d_call: -
j_call: TRBJ2-1
cdr3_length: 13
clone_size: many
cdr3_nt: TGTGCCAGCAGCTTGGCCGCCTACAATGAGCAGTTCTTC
cdr3_aa: CASSLAAYNEQFF

v_call: TRBV28
d_call: TRBD1
j_call: TRBJ2-7
cdr3_length: 13
clone_size: many
cdr3_nt: TGTGCCAGCAGCGGGACAGGGCTTTACGAGCAGTACTTC
cdr3_aa: CASSGTGLYEQYF

v_call: TRBV28
d_call: TRBD2
j_call: TRBJ2-7
cdr3_length: 16
clone_size: many
cdr3_nt: TGTGCCAGCAGTTCTCGGACTAGCGGGAGTTTCTACGAGCAGTACTTC
cdr3_aa: CASSSRTSGSFYEQYF

v_call: TRBV6-8
d_call: -
j_call: TRBJ2-3
cdr3_length: 14
clone_size: few
cdr3_nt: TGTGTCAGCCTCCGGGAGAAGAGGGCAGATACGCAGTATTTT
cdr3_aa: CVSLREKRADTQYF

v_call: TRBV11-3
d_call: TRBD2
j_call: TRBJ2-1
cdr3_length: 15
clone_size: -
cdr3_nt: TGTGCCAGCAGCGTCGGGACTAGCGGGAGCGCTGAGCAGTTCTTC
cdr3_aa: CASSVGTSGSAEQFF

v_call: TRBV6-2/TRBV6-3
d_call: -
j_call: TRBJ1-1
cdr3_length: 13
clone_size: -
cdr3_nt: TGTGCCAGGTTTCAGGGCCCGAACACTGAAGCTTTCTTT
cdr3_aa: CARFQGPNTEAFF

v_call: TRBV7-3
d_call: -
j_call: TRBJ2-3
cdr3_length: 15
clone_size: -
cdr3_nt: TGTGCCAGCAGCTTAACCCAGGGTGGAACAGATACGCAGTATTTT
cdr3_aa: CASSLTQGGTDTQYF

v_call: TRBV11-2
d_call: TRBD1
j_call: TRBJ1-1
cdr3_length: 15
clone_size: many
cdr3_nt: TGTGCCAGCAGCCCCCCCGGACAGGGTGTTGATGGGGCTTTCTTT
cdr3_aa: CASSPPGQGVDGAFF

v_call: TRBV4-1
d_call: TRBD1
j_call: TRBJ1-1
cdr3_length: 14
clone_size: -
cdr3_nt: TGCGCCAGCAGCCAGCCCGGGACAGGGTCTGGATCTTTCTTT
cdr3_aa: CASSQPGTGSGSFF

v_call: TRBV29-1
d_call: -
j_call: TRBJ2-1
cdr3_length: 12
clone_size: few
cdr3_nt: TGCAGCGTTGAAGAGTTGCGAAAAGCGCAGTTCTTC
cdr3_aa: CSVEELRKAQFF

v_call: TRBV24-1
d_call: TRBD2
j_call: TRBJ2-3
cdr3_length: 16
clone_size: many
cdr3_nt: TGTGCCACCAGCGGGACTAGCGGGTTTAGCACAGATACGCAGTATTTT
cdr3_aa: CATSGTSGFSTDTQYF

v_call: TRBV3-1
d_call: -
j_call: TRBJ2-7
cdr3_length: 11
clone_size: many
cdr3_nt: TGTGCCAGCAGCCAAGGGCACGAGCAGTACTTC
cdr3_aa: CASSQGHEQYF

v_call: TRBV20-1
d_call: TRBD2
j_call: TRBJ2-3
cdr3_length: 15
clone_size: few
cdr3_nt: TGCAGTGCTCCCGGACTAGCGGGAGCAGTCGATACGCAGTATTTT
cdr3_aa: CSAPGLAGAVDTQYF

v_call: TRBV12-3/TRBV12-4
d_call: -
j_call: TRBJ2-7
cdr3_length: 14
clone_size: many
cdr3_nt: TGTGCCAGCAGTACATCCGGACCCTCCTACGAGCAGTACTTC
cdr3_aa: CASSTSGPSYEQYF

v_call: TRBV7-9
d_call: -
j_call: TRBJ1-1
cdr3_length: 14
clone_size: few
cdr3_nt: TGTGCCAGCAGCATACCGCGAGGCGGGACTGAAGCTTTCTTT
cdr3_aa: CASSIPRGGTEAFF

v_call: TRBV30
d_call: -
j_call: TRBJ2-1
cdr3_length: 16
clone_size: many
cdr3_nt: TGTGCCTGGAGCACACAGCCCTGGAGCTCCTACAATGAGCAGTTCTTC
cdr3_aa: CAWSTQPWSSYNEQFF

v_call: TRBV7-8
d_call: -
j_call: TRBJ2-4
cdr3_length: 17
clone_size: few
cdr3_nt: TGTGCCAGCAGCTTAGAAGGCCAAATCCTAGCCAAAAACATTCAGTACTTC
cdr3_aa: CASSLEGQILAKNIQYF

v_call: TRBV11-2
d_call: TRBD1
j_call: TRBJ1-2
cdr3_length: 18
clone_size: few
cdr3_nt: TGTGCCAGCAGCTTACCCCCTCATCGGGCGGACAGGCCCTATGGCTACACCTTC
cdr3_aa: CASSLPPHRADRPYGYTF

v_call: TRBV11-2
d_call: -
j_call: TRBJ1-2
cdr3_length: 13
clone_size: many
cdr3_nt: TGTGCCAGCAGCCCCAGCAATAACTATGGCTACACCTTC
cdr3_aa: CASSPSNNYGYTF

v_call: TRBV12-3/TRBV12-4
d_call: -
j_call: TRBJ2-1
cdr3_length: 13
clone_size: few
cdr3_nt: TGTGCCAGGCCGCGGTCTGTCTTCTATGAGCAGTTCTTC
cdr3_aa: CARPRSVFYEQFF

v_call: TRBV6-5
d_call: -
j_call: TRBJ2-1
cdr3_length: 13
clone_size: -
cdr3_nt: TGTGCCAGCAGTTACCTAGCCCGGGATGAGCAGTTCTTC
cdr3_aa: CASSYLARDEQFF

v_call: TRBV27
d_call: TRBD1
j_call: TRBJ1-2
cdr3_length: 16
clone_size: many
cdr3_nt: TGTGCCAGCAGTTCCCGGGACACCGGGACAGTCTATGGCTACACCTTC
cdr3_aa: CASSSRDTGTVYGYTF

v_call: TRBV3-1
d_call: -
j_call: TRBJ1-1
cdr3_length: 15
clone_size: many
cdr3_nt: TGTGCCAGCAGCCAAAGCTTCACGGGTAACACTGAAGCTTTCTTT
cdr3_aa: CASSQSFTGNTEAFF

v_call: TRBV6-1
d_call: TRBD2
j_call: TRBJ2-2
cdr3_length: 13
clone_size: many
cdr3_nt: TGTGCCAGCACCGCGGGAGTCTCCGGGGAGCTGTTTTTT
cdr3_aa: CASTAGVSGELFF

v_call: TRBV18
d_call: -
j_call: TRBJ2-5
cdr3_length: 13
clone_size: many
cdr3_nt: TGTGCCAGCTCACCACCAGACAGTTGGACCCAGTACTTC
cdr3_aa: CASSPPDSWTQYF

v_call: TRBV10-1
d_call: TRBD2
j_call: TRBJ2-1
cdr3_length: 12
clone_size: few
cdr3_nt: TGCGCCAGCAGCGATAGCGGGAGGGGACAGTTCTTC
cdr3_aa: CASSDSGRGQFF

v_call: TRBV2
d_call: -
j_call: TRBJ2-6
cdr3_length: 18
clone_size: -
cdr3_nt: TGTGCCAGCAGTATGGACGAGGGGTTGTTCTCTGGGGCCAACGTCCTGACTTTC
cdr3_aa: CASSMDEGLFSGANVLTF

v_call: TRBV5-1
d_call: -
j_call: TRBJ1-1
cdr3_length: 15
clone_size: many
cdr3_nt: TGCGCCAGCAGCTTGGGGGCAGACGTTAACACTGAAGCTTTCTTT
cdr3_aa: CASSLGADVNTEAFF

v_call: TRBV30
d_call: TRBD2
j_call: TRBJ2-5
cdr3_length: 12
clone_size: many
cdr3_nt: TGTGCCTGGAATAGCGGGTGGCAGACCCAGTACTTC
cdr3_aa: CAWNSGWQTQYF

v_call: TRBV11-2
d_call: -
j_call: TRBJ2-3
cdr3_length: 15
clone_size: many
cdr3_nt: TGTGCCAGCAGCTCGCTACAGGGGGAGGGAGATACGCAGTATTTT
cdr3_aa: CASSSLQGEGDTQYF

v_call: TRBV5-1
d_call: -
j_call: TRBJ2-5
cdr3_length: 14
clone_size: many
cdr3_nt: TGCGCCAGCAGCTTGAGCAGGGTAAAGGAGACCCAGTACTTC
cdr3_aa: CASSLSRVKETQYF

v_call: TRBV20-1
d_call: TRBD2
j_call: TRBJ2-7
cdr3_length: 14
clone_size: many
cdr3_nt: TGCAGTGCTAGAGTAGCGGGAGGACCCTACGAGCAGTACTTC
cdr3_aa: CSARVAGGPYEQYF